This T cell receptor (beta chain) was obtained from a study of blood T cell repertoires in COVID-19. In the study overall: Samples of COVID-19 (acute and convalescent) were obtained from the United States, Italy and Spain. T cells, B-cell-depleted T cells, or PBMCs provided the cDNA or gDNA that served as material.

Methods used by the authors: Quantification of nucleated cells was approximated via reference gene primer amplification. Assay used: immunoSEQ multiplex PCR; TCRdb lists only in-frame clones, some missing. V, J and clone size reflect that table, while D and trimming were determined from the DNA. The sample has fewer than 200,000 clones, roughly four fifths seen once. The CDR3 sequence is 12 residues long. V dropped 7 bases and J dropped 10 bases, with 14 bases sitting between them. From germline, CDR1 is MDHEN and CDR2 SYDVKM. The sequence derives from a man between 65 and 85 years old with active or convalescent COVID-19. This chain connects TRBV28 to TRBJ2-1; D is perhaps TRBD2 (7 bases). Specimen: peripheral blood. The CDR3 loop reads CASTYGGPEQFF. The CDR3 DNA reads TGTGCCAGCACCTACGGGGGGCCGGAGCAGTTCTTC.